This entry features one T cell receptor (beta chain) sequence. What it recognizes is unknown. This record belongs to a study of tumor-infiltrating lymphocytes in primary liver carcinoma. Study-level information: Resecting the tumor surgically was how the patients' primary liver carcinoma was treated. Patients, male and female, were 30 to 69 years old. General study points: Blood had a significantly lower top-250-clone fraction than tumors did (p = 0.039).

Production of TCR beta cDNA used roughly 500 ng total RNA together with a constant-region primer. What produced the TCR beta libraries was three nested multiplex PCR rounds using slightly modified ARM-PCR. Using its own MiXCR run on the multiplex PCR reads, TCRdb lists one record per CDR3 protein. The sample gives fewer than 350,000 distinct CDR3 sequences, 60% to 80% of which show up once; approximately 9% is in the top ten. Unsorted whole blood supplied the RNA, and germline DNA was extracted too. This TCR was recovered from a man aged 35 to 55 with primary liver carcinoma and hepatitis B virus infection. Sample: peripheral blood.

In DNA, the CDR3 is TGTGCCAGCTCAATCGAAGACGGGGCCCCTTGGGGGCAGTACTTC. Amino acids: CASSIEDGAPWGQYF. The genes are TRBV18 and TRBJ2-7, with D possibly being TRBD1 or TRBD2 (5 bases each). Germline values: CDR1 KGHSH, CDR2 LQKENI. V lost 5 bases and J 9 bases, leaving 23 bases between the germline ends. CDR3 length: 15 residues. Full variable domain (remainder filled in from reference TRBV18 and TRBJ2-7): NAGVMQNPRHLVRRRGQEARLRCSPMKGHSHVYWYRQLPEEGLKFMVYLQKENIIDESGMPKERFSAEFPKEGPSILRIQQVVRGDSAAYFCASSIEDGAPWGQYFGPGTRLTVT.